A single sample gave rise to the 14 T cell receptor beta chains below, sequenced in a study of cytomegalovirus exposure and HLA in healthy donors. Researchers ran the PCR with 60 Vbeta and 13 Jbeta primers. Measured with immunoSEQ multiplex PCR; TCRdb has only the in-frame clones, and not every one. This sample carries around 110,000 clones, roughly 80% of them seen once, and the ten largest clones take approximately 23%. Sequenced sample: PBMCs. The receptors stem from a man in his thirties or forties in good health and CMV-seropositive.

The gene calls are TRBV7-3 and TRBJ2-4, with D possibly TRBD1 on 6 matching bases. V lost 5 bases and J 13 bases, leaving 18 bases between the germline ends. The germline V gene encodes CDR1 SGHTA and CDR2 FQGTGA. The CDR3 totals 13 residues. The CDR3 nucleotides are TGTGCCAGCAGCCCAGGGGCCGGGACGACGCAGTACTTC. This encodes CASSPGAGTTQYF.

This clone is a singleton in its sample. The V gene is TRBV5-1, the J gene TRBJ1-1, with D possibly matching TRBD1 (6 bases). The V and J ends lost 2 bases and 0 bases respectively, with 8 bases between them. The CDR3 spans 14 residues. Germline lookup yields CDR1 SGHRS and CDR2 YFSETQ. Written as DNA, the CDR3 is TGCGCCAGCAGCTTTACAGGGTTGAACACTGAAGCTTTCTTT. Its protein product is CASSFTGLNTEAFF.

There are a few counts of this clone. A much larger clone is a single base away; this may be a read error. This CDR3 is also generated by other DNA sequences in the sample. V usage is TRBV5-6 and J usage is TRBJ1-2, with TRBD1 matching 9 bases. The CDR3 length is 13 residues. Trimming at V came to 3 bases and at J to 4 bases, leaving 1 base not matched to a gene. Germline loops: CDR1 SGHDT, CDR2 YYEEEE. The CDR3: CASSSQGAYGYTF. Written as DNA, the CDR3 is TGTGCCAGCAGCTCACAGGGGGCCTATGGCTACACCTTC.

The rearrangement uses TRBV5-4 and TRBJ1-1, with D maybe TRBD1 (5 bases). Germline CDR1 SGHNT, CDR2 YYREEE (reference sequence). The CDR3 extends over 13 amino acids. Trimming shortened V by 2 bases and J by 7 bases, and 12 bases separated the two germline ends. CDR3 coding DNA: TGTGCCAGCAGCTTTCAAGGGGCGAGTGAAGCTTTCTTT. Encoded protein: CASSFQGASEAFF.

The chain uses TRBV27 and TRBJ1-2; possibly TRBD1 for D (5 bases). Trimming took off 4 bases at V and 7 bases at J, with 19 bases between the two ends. This CDR3 spans 15 amino acids. From germline, CDR1 is MNHEY and CDR2 SMNVEV (reference sequence). The CDR3 DNA sequence: TGTGCCAGCAGTTCCGCGGTTTCAGGGTTGGGTGGCTACACCTTC. Amino acid sequence: CASSSAVSGLGGYTF.

The J gene is TRBJ1-2, the V gene TRBV7-9; 9 bases map to TRBD1. The CDR3 is 16 residues long. CDR1 and CDR2 from the germline V gene are SEHNR and FQNEAQ (reference sequence). After removal of 2 bases from V and 6 bases from J, the junction contained 10 bases not matched to a gene. The CDR3 sequence is CASSLLLGQGRDGYTF. DNA of the CDR3: TGTGCCAGCAGCTTATTGCTGGGACAGGGTAGGGATGGCTACACCTTC.

The chain joins TRBV13 to TRBJ2-2; 7 bases match TRBD1. The length of the CDR3 is 16 residues. The J segment lost 1 base and the V segment lost 3 bases, leaving 5 bases of the junction unmatched. CDR1 and CDR2 from the germline V gene are PRHDT and FYEKMQ (reference sequence). CDR3 DNA: TGTGCCAGCAGCTTTCTCCAGGGGGTGAACACCGGGGAGCTGTTTTTT. Amino acid sequence: CASSFLQGVNTGELFF.

CDR3 region: CASSQQSLRGLNQPQHF. The CDR3 bases are TGTGCCAGCAGCCAACAGTCGCTAAGGGGTCTAAATCAGCCCCAGCATTTT. J is TRBJ1-5 and V is TRBV5-6; TRBD1 might be the D (5 bases). There are 17 residues in the CDR3. Germline V lookup: CDR1 SGHDT, CDR2 YYEEEE. V was trimmed by 4 bases and J by 4 bases, leaving 21 bases between them.

The rearrangement links TRBV5-1 to TRBJ2-3; tentative D call: TRBD2 (6 bases). This CDR3 has 16 residues. Per the germline V gene, CDR1 is SGHRS and CDR2 is YFSETQ. The V end lost 4 bases, the J end lost 2 bases, and 17 bases lay between the germline ends. Here the CDR3 reads CASSRNTSLVTDTQYF. The CDR3 DNA sequence: TGCGCCAGCAGCCGCAATACTAGCTTGGTCACAGATACGCAGTATTTT.

The V call is TRBV2, the J call TRBJ1-1; D is undetermined. The CDR3 totals 14 residues. The V end was cut by 4 bases, the J end by 1 base, with 10 bases between. Germline assignment: CDR1 SNHLY and CDR2 FYNNEI. The CDR3 DNA reads TGTGCCAGCAGTGCGACGGAGGGGAACACTGAAGCTTTCTTT. Its translation is CASSATEGNTEAFF.

The chain recombines TRBV7-9 with TRBJ2-7; maybe TRBD2 (6 bases). Germline V gene sequence: CDR1 SEHNR, CDR2 FQNEAQ (reference sequence). Trimming removed 8 bases from V and 7 bases from J, with 21 bases in between. The CDR3 length is 14 residues. The CDR3 nucleotides read TGTGCCAGCTCCTCCCTAGGAGGGCTTAGGGAGCAGTACTTC. Its protein is CASSSLGGLREQYF.

This chain links TRBV4-1 with TRBJ2-1; the D gene is possibly TRBD2 (5 bases). The germline gives CDR1 MGHRA, CDR2 YSYEKL. V lost 1 base and J 10 bases, leaving 11 bases between the germline ends. The CDR3 covers 13 residues. The CDR3: CASSQVGPGEQFF. CDR3 DNA sequence: TGCGCCAGCAGCCAAGTGGGCCCGGGGGAGCAGTTCTTC.

Points on this clone: The sample has other DNA sequences that encode this CDR3 too. The chain carries TRBV20-1 and TRBJ2-5; D ambiguous. Trimming pared 2 bases from V and 4 bases from J, leaving 5 bases between. This CDR3 comprises 11 residues. Germline V gene sequence: CDR1 DFQATT, CDR2 SNEGSKA (reference sequence). CDR3 sequence (DNA): TGCAGTGCTAGACCGTTAGAGACCCAGTACTTC. As protein: CSARPLETQYF.

The chain links TRBV27 to TRBJ1-1; D is possibly TRBD1 (6 bases). CDR3 length: 16 residues. CDR1 MNHEY and CDR2 SMNVEV come from the germline V gene (reference sequence). V was cut by 6 bases and J by 1 base, with 18 bases left in between. The CDR3: CASSRFGTDRNTEAFF. In DNA form, the CDR3 reads TGTGCCAGCAGCCGTTTTGGTACGGACAGGAACACTGAAGCTTTCTTT.